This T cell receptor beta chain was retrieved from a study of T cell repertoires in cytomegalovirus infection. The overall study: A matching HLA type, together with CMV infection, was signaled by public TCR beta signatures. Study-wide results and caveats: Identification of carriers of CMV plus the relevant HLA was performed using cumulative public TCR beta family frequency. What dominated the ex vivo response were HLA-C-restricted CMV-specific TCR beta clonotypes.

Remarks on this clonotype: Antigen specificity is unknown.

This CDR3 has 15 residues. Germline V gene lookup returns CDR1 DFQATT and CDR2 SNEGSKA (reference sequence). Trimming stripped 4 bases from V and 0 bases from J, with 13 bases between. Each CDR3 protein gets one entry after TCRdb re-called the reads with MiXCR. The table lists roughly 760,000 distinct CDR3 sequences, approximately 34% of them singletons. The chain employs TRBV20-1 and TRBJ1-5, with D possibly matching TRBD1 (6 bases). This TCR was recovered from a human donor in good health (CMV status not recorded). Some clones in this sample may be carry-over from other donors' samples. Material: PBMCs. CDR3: CSAILQGNSNQPQHF. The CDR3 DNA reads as TGCAGTGCTATACTCCAGGGGAATAGCAATCAGCCCCAGCATTTT.